The source of this T cell receptor beta chain is a study of breast tumors, draining lymph nodes, adjacent tissues listed by TCRdb under 2016. Study-level background: Breast cancer patients provided tumor, adjacent nontumor tissue and axillary lymph nodes, and the study compared the TCR beta repertoires across these three sources. The study was designed to assess the relationships and possible T-cell exchange between tumor, surrounding tissue and draining lymph node repertoires in human breast cancer.

The investigation overall reported the following: A scenario in which most tumor T cells derive from the lymph node and then expand within tumor tissue was judged to be consistent with the data. The conclusion that tumor T cells originate in lymph nodes was presented as consistent with a hypothesis rather than as directly demonstrated. Tumor and nontumor tissue repertoires were significantly more similar in luminal-like than in basal-like breast cancer. T-cell repertoire diversity in tumors was found to be lower than in lymph nodes but higher than in nontumor tissue, and preferential V and J gene usage was observed.

The instrument was an Illumina HiSeq 2000. TCR beta chain libraries were generated through multiplex PCR amplification. High-throughput sequencing was used to analyze the amplified TCR beta chain products. The raw public data were reprocessed by TCRdb itself: fastp quality trimming at Q25, MiXCR clonotype calling, in-frame beta chains only. One record per CDR3 amino acid sequence lists the most common genes and DNA. Across this sample there are roughly 21,000 distinct CDR3 sequences, with around 50% seen only once. The ten top clones hold roughly 8.3% of the sample. V lost 4 bases and J lost 4 bases, and the count of bases not matched to a germline gene is 13. CDR1 and CDR2 are drawn from the germline V gene: SGHAT, FQNNGV. Inclusive of the bounding cysteine and phenylalanine, the CDR3 is 18 residues long. Only the CDR3 portion is preserved as DNA: 54 bases, with reading frame beginning at the first base.

Details on this clonotype: Which antigen it targets is not known. Base qualities are missing; no much larger clone stands one base away.

The clonotype comes from a female donor with breast cancer. Some clones in this sample may be carry-over from other donors' samples. The sequencing input was breast tumor tissue. The sequence is built from TRBV11-2 and TRBJ1-2; 12 middle bases align to TRBD1. The DNA sequence reads TGTGCCAGCAGCTCCAAAGACCCGGGACAGGGGGCTGTCTATGGCTACACCTTC. Its translation reads: CASSSKDPGQGAVYGYTF. Beyond the CDR3, the reference TRBV11-2 and TRBJ1-2 genes provide the residues; the full variable domain reads: EAGVAQSPRYKIIEKRQSVAFWCNPISGHATLYWYQQILGQGPKLLIQFQNNGVVDDSQLPKDRFSAERLKGVDSTLKIQPAKLEDSAVYLCASSSKDPGQGAVYGYTFGSGTRLTVV.